These 19 T cell receptor beta chains were all obtained from the same sample, sequenced in a study of T cell responses to AZD1222 COVID-19 vaccine. Repertoires were generated with immunoSEQ multiplex PCR, while TCRdb's copy carries only in-frame clones and drops some. The table records around 100,000 clones, around 90% of them present only once. Material: peripheral blood, obtained on day 0 of AZD1222 vaccination. All receptors come from an adult in good health.

J is TRBJ1-5 and V is TRBV28; D is uncertain. CDR3 length: 15 amino acids. V was shortened by 2 bases and J by 3 bases, with 11 bases between the two germline ends. Germline V gene data show CDR1 as MDHEN and CDR2 as SYDVKM. CDR3 loop: CASSLVAGPNQPQHF. The DNA of the CDR3 is TGTGCCAGCAGTTTAGTAGCCGGACCCAATCAGCCCCAGCATTTT.

This clone is a singleton in its sample. The chain joins TRBV6-5 to TRBJ2-1; 11 bases align to TRBD2. This CDR3 is 14 amino acids long. With V trimmed by 6 bases and J by 9 bases, 7 bases remained unmatched. Germline values: CDR1 MNHEY, CDR2 SVGAGI. The CDR3 DNA is TGTGCCAGCAGCCCCGGGACTAGCGGTTCTGAGCAGTTCTTC. Translating gives CASSPGTSGSEQFF.

The rearrangement joins TRBV7-9 to TRBJ1-4; D remains ambiguous. CDR1 is SEHNR, CDR2 FQNEAQ, per germline (reference sequence). The CDR3 spans 14 residues. V gave up 5 bases and J gave up 1 base, with 8 bases separating them. The CDR3 here is CASSPLRTNEKLFF. For the CDR3, the DNA is TGTGCCAGCAGCCCGCTACGAACTAATGAAAAACTGTTTTTT.

The chain has TRBV15 and TRBJ1-6; D gene uncertain. CDR1 is LNHNV and CDR2 is YYDKDF in the germline V gene (reference sequence). The V end lost 7 bases, the J end lost 9 bases, and 10 bases lay between the germline ends. This CDR3 comprises 12 residues. CDR3 region: CATTSSLSPLHF. The CDR3 bases are TGTGCCACCACCAGCTCACTTTCACCCCTCCACTTT.

This clone was seen a few times. The chain employs TRBV15 and TRBJ2-7; weak D call: TRBD2 (5 bases). This CDR3 spans 13 amino acids. Trimming stripped 5 bases from V and 2 bases from J, with 10 bases between. CDR1 LNHNV and CDR2 YYDKDF come from the germline V gene (reference sequence). Here the CDR3 reads CATSRDRPYEQYF. The DNA of the CDR3 is TGTGCCACCAGCCGGGATCGGCCCTACGAGCAGTACTTC.

The rearrangement links TRBV28 to TRBJ2-1; 7 nucleotides line up with TRBD2. CDR1 MDHEN and CDR2 SYDVKM come from the germline V gene. With V trimmed by 1 base and J by 2 bases, 8 bases remained unmatched. CDR3 size: 17 residues. The CDR3 DNA sequence: TGTGCCAGCAGTTTATTTCTCGGACTAGTGACCTACAATGAGCAGTTCTTC. Translation gives CASSLFLGLVTYNEQFF.

This chain uses TRBV13 with TRBJ1-2; D call uncertain. The V gene lost 2 bases and the J gene lost 0 bases, with 10 bases spanning the gap. The CDR3 length is 15 residues. Germline CDR1 is PRHDT and CDR2 is FYEKMQ (reference sequence). The CDR3 here is CASSLKGGPNYGYTF. Written as DNA, the CDR3 is TGTGCCAGCAGCTTAAAAGGTGGTCCTAACTATGGCTACACCTTC.

V gene TRBV6-5 combines with J gene TRBJ2-1, with 9 bases aligning to TRBD2. Germline loops: CDR1 MNHEY, CDR2 SVGAGI. V shed 7 bases and J 10 bases; nucleotides not matched to a gene: 14. The CDR3 runs to 15 residues. The CDR3 bases are TGTGCCAGCACCAAGGCTAGCGGGGCGGGATGGGAGCAGTTCTTC. Protein product: CASTKASGAGWEQFF.

This clone showed up just once. V usage is TRBV9 and J usage is TRBJ1-1; D remains ambiguous. The CDR3 is made up of 14 amino acids. The germline V gene has CDR1 SGDLS and CDR2 YYNGEE. The V end lost 5 bases, the J end lost 0 bases, and 11 bases lay between the germline ends. Here the CDR3 DNA reads TGTGCCAGCAGTTTACTGCACATGAACACTGAAGCTTTCTTT. Translating gives CASSLLHMNTEAFF.

The chain is built from TRBV10-3 and TRBJ2-1, with 9 bases matching TRBD2. Germline V gives CDR1 ENHRY, CDR2 SYGVKD. J lost 1 base, V lost 5 bases, and 6 bases had no gene match. This CDR3 contains 16 residues. The CDR3 DNA sequence: TGTGCCATCAGTTTACTAGCGGGCACATCCTACAATGAGCAGTTCTTC. This gives the protein CAISLLAGTSYNEQFF.

J is TRBJ2-7 and V is TRBV6-5; D is perhaps TRBD1 (5 bases). There are 14 residues in the CDR3. With 2 bases removed from V and 3 bases from J, the gap between germline ends came to 11 bases. CDR1 is MNHEY, CDR2 SVGAGI, per germline. The CDR3 loop is CASSYDYRRYEQYF. The CDR3 DNA is TGTGCCAGCAGTTACGATTACAGGCGCTACGAGCAGTACTTC.

The CDR3 protein is CASSPNQPQHF. The CDR3 DNA reads as TGTGCCAGCTCCCCGAATCAGCCCCAGCATTTT. The chain couples TRBV6-5 to TRBJ1-5; D not resolved. From germline, CDR1 is MNHEY and CDR2 SVGAGI. This CDR3 region has 11 residues. Between the trimmed V and J ends, which lost 8 bases and 4 bases, there was a span of 6 bases.

This sequence joins TRBV7-3 and TRBJ2-2; D is unresolved. From germline, CDR1 is SGHTA and CDR2 FQGTGA. The CDR3 consists of 18 residues. V lost 2 bases to trimming and J lost 2 bases, with 18 bases between them. Here the CDR3 DNA reads TGTGCCAGCAGCTTAGAGTCATCGCTAGTGGCAAACACCGGGGAGCTGTTTTTT. Encoded protein: CASSLESSLVANTGELFF.

This chain connects TRBV28 to TRBJ2-1, with D possibly being TRBD2 (6 bases). The length of the CDR3 is 15 residues. Trimming stripped 10 bases from V and 5 bases from J, with 21 bases between. Germline assignment: CDR1 MDHEN and CDR2 SYDVKM. The CDR3 DNA follows: TGTGCCATCTTTCTAGCGTCAGAGGGTCACAATGAGCAGTTCTTC. Translating it yields CAIFLASEGHNEQFF.

The chain recombines TRBV5-6 with TRBJ1-2; tentatively, D is TRBD1 (5 bases). V lost 2 bases, J lost 4 bases, and 15 bases lay in between. The CDR3 contains 15 residues. Germline assignment: CDR1 SGHDT and CDR2 YYEEEE. CDR3 protein: CASSFYDRNRYGYTF. The CDR3 nucleotides read TGTGCCAGCAGCTTCTATGACAGAAACCGCTATGGCTACACCTTC.

The chain has TRBV2 and TRBJ1-1, with D perhaps TRBD1 (5 bases). Trimming removed 2 bases from V and 3 bases from J, with 19 bases in between. Germline-derived CDR1 and CDR2 are SNHLY and FYNNEI. The length of the CDR3 is 17 residues. The CDR3 bases are TGTGCCAGCAGTGAACGGGGCCCAGAAATAGGGGACACTGAAGCTTTCTTT. Translating gives CASSERGPEIGDTEAFF.

The chain uses TRBV5-1 and TRBJ1-1; tentatively, D is TRBD1 (5 bases). Per germline, CDR1 SGHRS and CDR2 YFSETQ. The CDR3 runs 14 residues. Trimming removed 4 bases from V and 6 bases from J, with 16 bases in between. CDR3 bases: TGCGCCAGCAGCCCCGGACAAACTCAGGCTGAAGCTTTCTTT. This sequence encodes CASSPGQTQAEAFF.

The chain combines TRBV7-9 with TRBJ2-5; TRBD1 matches 9 bases. In germline, CDR1 is SEHNR, CDR2 FQNEAQ (reference sequence). The CDR3 extends over 15 amino acids. The V gene end was trimmed by 3 bases and the J gene end by 5 bases; junction bases not matched to a gene: 7. In nucleotides, the CDR3 is TGTGCCAGCAGCTTTGGTCGACAGGGGGGGGAGACCCAGTACTTC. It encodes CASSFGRQGGETQYF.

This chain links TRBV19 with TRBJ2-1, with 10 positions matching TRBD2. The CDR3 totals 15 residues. The V gene's germline CDR1 is LNHDA and CDR2 SQIVND (reference sequence). The V and J ends lost 4 bases and 4 bases, in that order; junction bases with no gene match: 4. The CDR3 loop reads CASSNPTSGYNEQFF. In nucleotides, the CDR3 is TGTGCCAGTAGTAACCCGACTAGCGGGTACAATGAGCAGTTCTTC.